The rows below give T cell receptor beta chains drawn from one sample of a study of cytomegalovirus exposure and HLA in healthy donors. Generated by immunoSEQ multiplex PCR, the TCRdb table keeps only in-frame clones and is missing some. The table lists about 140,000 clones, roughly 80% of them singletons, with roughly 4% in the top ten. Sequencing was performed on PBMCs. These receptors were collected from a man aged 35 to 55 in good health and CMV-seropositive. The CDR3 runs from the conserved cysteine through the conserved F or W. The D gene is left open where the match is weak.

d_gene | v_gene | CDR3aa
NA | TRBV7-8 | CASSPGRQETQYF
NA | TRBV5-1 | CASASVTTYEQYF
NA | TRBV6-5 | CASSYPGGSGYTF
TRBD1 | TRBV7-9 | CASSLETGETGELFF
NA | TRBV5-1 | CASSLSGRMILEQFF
TRBD2 | TRBV6-5 | CASSPSGGVKTQYF
TRBD1 | TRBV7-6 | CASSLGTGTEQYF
TRBD1 | TRBV6-5 | CASSSQGVAYGYTF
TRBD1 | TRBV5-1 | CASSAQTGVEQYF
TRBD1 | TRBV7-9 | CASSPGTVNTEAFF
TRBD1 | TRBV2 | CASSGQGVYEQYF
TRBD1 | TRBV19 | CASSIGTGVTYEKLFF
NA | TRBV25-1 | CASSESGRGYTEAFF
NA | TRBV2 | CASTRGNSLGAQYF
TRBD2 | TRBV19 | CASRTSGGIGANVLTF
NA | TRBV9 | CASSVGTTNTGELFF
NA | TRBV4-2 | CASSQDGKLFF
NA | TRBV11-2 | CASSLVGLRSEQYF
NA | TRBV13 | CASSPLGERSSYEQYF
NA | TRBV11-3 | CASSAGGAGGNEQFF
NA | TRBV6-6 | CASFTGNLNTEAFF
TRBD2 | TRBV29-1 | CSLVAGVGDTQYF
TRBD2 | TRBV7-2 | CASSLTGTNRETQYF
TRBD1 | TRBV2 | CASSVRPGQGWANTGELFF
NA | TRBV11-3 | CASSLQSGTSYEQYF
NA | TRBV19 | CASSGAGPWELFF
NA | TRBV10-2 | CASSDESSNQPQHF
TRBD1 | TRBV18 | CASSPRDRGYTEAFF
TRBD1 | TRBV10-3 | CAISENDRGNTEAFF
NA | TRBV7-6 | CASSAIRGDTQYF
TRBD2 | TRBV7-9 | CASSFLPILAGGHTDTQYF
TRBD2 | TRBV9 | CASSVSGGASLKTQYF
NA | TRBV5-1 | CASSLDSTNEKLFF
NA | TRBV9 | CASSPGGGPYDEQYF
TRBD1 | TRBV6-5 | CASRGTGRETQYF
NA | TRBV5-1 | CASRILGGDTIYF
NA | TRBV11-2 | CASSLGGEAGNTIYF
NA | TRBV2 | CASSENRKTEKLFF
NA | TRBV7-9 | CASGPRSETQYF
TRBD2 | TRBV9 | CASSASGGALDTQYF
NA | TRBV6-4 | CASSDPGLGTDTQYF
TRBD2 | TRBV14 | CASSPPGGYGTQYF
NA | TRBV20-1 | CSARVGSGQYF
TRBD2 | TRBV11-1 | CASRSSGGLYEQYF
TRBD1 | TRBV29-1 | CSASTGAFTEAFF
TRBD1 | TRBV13 | CASSSRGRGYGYTF
TRBD2 | TRBV9 | CASSRGLAESTYEQYF